One and the same sample provided the 9 T cell receptor beta chains below, sequenced in a study of Ad26.COV2.S vaccination and SARS-CoV-2 variants. Libraries were prepared by immunoSEQ multiplex PCR; TCRdb keeps only in-frame clonotypes and omits some of them. The repertoire holds approximately 300,000 clones, with around 85% as singletons. Specified treatment: some 20 received Ad26.COV2.S at low or high dose, single or two shots; 5 received placebo; per-sample allocation not given. Day 63 after the first vaccine or placebo injection was the time point for sampling. This specimen consisted of peripheral blood, obtained in a trial of Ad26.COV2.S vaccine versus placebo. These receptors all stem from a person aged 18-65 years who received the Ad26.COV2.S COVID-19 vaccine or a placebo.

Only one count was recorded for this clone. V and J are TRBV15 and TRBJ1-4, with D possibly matching TRBD1 (5 bases). Looked up from germline, CDR1 is LNHNV and CDR2 is YYDKDF (reference sequence). The V end was cut by 0 bases, the J end by 4 bases, with 12 bases between. The CDR3 consists of 16 residues. The CDR3 here is CATSRDRGAGNEKLFF. CDR3 bases: TGTGCCACCAGCAGAGATCGTGGGGCGGGTAATGAAAAACTGTTTTTT.

V and J are TRBV18 and TRBJ2-7; the match to TRBD2 covers 10 bases. The J segment lost 0 bases and the V segment lost 3 bases, leaving 5 bases of the junction unmatched. The germline V gene encodes CDR1 KGHSH and CDR2 LQKENI. This CDR3 has 16 residues. In DNA, the CDR3 is TGTGCCAGCTCACCCTCAGCGGGGGGGGGCTCCTACGAGCAGTACTTC. Its protein product is CASSPSAGGGSYEQYF.

This clone was observed a single time. The chain is built from TRBV4-2 and TRBJ2-1, with D unresolved. V lost 0 bases and J 2 bases, leaving 11 bases between the germline ends. CDR3 length: 16 residues. CDR1 is LGHNA, CDR2 YNFKEQ, per germline. The DNA for the CDR3 is TGTGCCAGCAGCCAAGAGTACGGCTTACCCTACAATGAGCAGTTCTTC. Its protein is CASSQEYGLPYNEQFF.

About this clone: The sample contains more than one DNA sequence encoding this CDR3. V gene TRBV9 combines with J gene TRBJ2-3, with 9 bases aligning to TRBD2. The CDR3 has 15 amino acids. Unmatched junction bases numbered 5, after V lost 0 bases and J lost 6 bases. CDR1 and CDR2 from the germline V gene are SGDLS and YYNGEE. CDR3 coding DNA: TGTGCCAGCAGCGTAGGAAGCGGGGGGTTGGATACGCAGTATTTT. This encodes CASSVGSGGLDTQYF.

The chain couples TRBV19 to TRBJ1-2; TRBD1 might be the D (6 bases). Trimming took 4 bases from V and 6 from J, leaving 9 bases between them. Germline CDR1 is LNHDA and CDR2 is SQIVND (reference sequence). The CDR3 consists of 12 residues. In nucleotides, the CDR3 is TGTGCCAGTAGTAGGGGGGCAGATGGCTACACCTTC. Translated: CASSRGADGYTF.

The rearrangement joins TRBV5-6 to TRBJ1-5; D is perhaps TRBD1 (6 bases). CDR3 length equals 15 residues. Looked up from germline, CDR1 is SGHDT and CDR2 is YYEEEE. V was clipped by 2 bases and J by 5 bases, with 14 bases between them. The CDR3 nucleotides are TGTGCCAGCAGCTTTCGACAGGTCGGCCATCAGCCCCAGCATTTT. It is translated as CASSFRQVGHQPQHF.

The chain has TRBV30 and TRBJ1-2; D remains unclear. Germline values: CDR1 GTSNPN, CDR2 SVGIG (reference sequence). The CDR3 covers 14 residues. V shed 4 bases and J shed 3 bases, with 15 bases lying between them. CDR3 sequence reads: CAWISWEFDYGYTF. The DNA for the CDR3 is TGTGCCTGGATCTCCTGGGAATTTGACTATGGCTACACCTTC.

The rearrangement links TRBV7-2 to TRBJ1-4; no firm D call. Per germline, CDR1 SGHTA and CDR2 FQGNSA. The ends were cut back, 1 base at V and 1 base at J, with 7 bases in the middle. CDR3 length: 15 amino acids. The DNA for the CDR3 is TGTGCCAGCAGCTTAGTGGCAGGAACTAATGAAAAACTGTTTTTT. Its protein is CASSLVAGTNEKLFF.

The chain combines TRBV6-5 with TRBJ1-4, with a possible D match to TRBD1 (5 bases). Trimming pared 3 bases from V and 6 bases from J, leaving 14 bases between. The CDR3 runs to 15 residues. Looked up from germline, CDR1 is MNHEY and CDR2 is SVGAGI. The CDR3 region is CASSYSGTPDEKLFF. Here the CDR3 DNA reads TGTGCCAGCAGTTATTCCGGGACCCCGGATGAAAAACTGTTTTTT.